This TCR beta chain emerged from a study of blood T cell repertoires in COVID-19. Per the germline V gene, CDR1 is MNHEY and CDR2 is SVGAGI. The CDR3 length is 12 residues. V was pared by 6 bases and J by 6 bases, with 9 bases between. This clone was detected many times. Sequencing was performed with immunoSEQ multiplex PCR; in TCRdb, only in-frame clones are kept and a portion is missing. The profile shows 300,000 to 400,000 clones, around 89% of them singletons. The origin of this receptor is a man between 18 and 29 years old who had recovered from COVID-19. The chain combines TRBV6-5 with TRBJ1-5; D unclear. The sample taken for sequencing was PBMCs or T cells enriched from blood (not recorded which). The CDR3 here is CASRDWAQPQHF. The CDR3 coding sequence is TGTGCCAGCAGGGACTGGGCTCAGCCCCAGCATTTT.